This T cell receptor (beta chain) was obtained from a study of cytomegalovirus exposure and HLA in healthy donors. Findings and caveats of the study: Most CMV-associated TCR beta chains were later found to appear HLA-restricted.

A multiplex PCR was run with 60 Vbeta primers and 13 Jbeta primers. Sequencing used immunoSEQ multiplex PCR; TCRdb keeps in-frame clones, though not all of them. In the table there are about 190,000 clones, over 70% of which are singletons. A word on this clone: The target antigen is unknown.

Samples came from healthy bone marrow donors. The germline gives CDR1 LNHDA, CDR2 SQIVND (reference sequence). Deletions cut 1 base from V and 7 bases from J, with 11 bases between. CDR3 length: 14 residues. The sample taken for sequencing was PBMCs. V usage is TRBV19 and J usage is TRBJ1-5; TRBD1 might be the D (6 bases). The receptor's source is a woman aged 18-29 years in good health and CMV-seronegative. The CDR3 bases are TGTGCCAGTAGTATAGGAGGGGGTGGACAGCCCCAGCATTTT. It yields the protein CASSIGGGGQPQHF.